The 5 T cell receptor beta chains reported below all come from one sample, sequenced in a study of shared clonotypes between healthy human individuals (dated by TCRdb to about 2020). Receptor amplification or capture employed the immunoSEQ multiplex PCR assay. TCRdb obtained this table from immuneACCESS and retained in-frame rearrangements with V and J assigned. These tables miss some clones; where compared with another copy, unresolved V genes account for less than half of the shortfall, and the remainder is unexplained. The sample table lists roughly 2,500,000 clones, approximately 94% of them with a count of one. The biggest ten clones account for about 0.34% of the sample. Specimen: naive CD4+ T cells from PBMCs. Per the publication, the cell subset or site label means: CD45RA+ positively selected. These receptors all come from a young man in good health. Some clones in this sample may be carry-over from other donors' samples.

The chain recombines TRBV7-9 with TRBJ1-5; 8 bases are shared with TRBD1. The trim removed 5 bases at V and 1 base at J, leaving 7 bases unmatched. Germline assignment: CDR1 SEHNR and CDR2 FQNEAQ (reference sequence). The CDR3 length is 16 residues. The CDR3 loop is CASSLRTGLSNQPQHF. The CDR3 DNA reads TGTGCCAGCAGCCTTCGGACAGGGCTGAGCAATCAGCCCCAGCATTTT.

On this clone: One junction end disagrees with the germline gene, perhaps due to a read error. The chain combines TRBV7-2 with TRBJ2-7; D not certain. Germline values: CDR1 SGHTA, CDR2 FQGNSA. The CDR3 spans 14 residues. Here the CDR3 DNA reads TGTGCCAGCACCTTAATCGCGGCAACCTACGAGCAGTACTTC. Translating it yields CASTLIAATYEQYF.

The chain joins TRBV4-2 to TRBJ2-3; D possibly uses TRBD1 or TRBD2 (6 bases each). Trimming cost V 1 base and J 2 bases, with 13 bases left between them. Germline V CDR1 and CDR2: LGHNA, YNFKEQ. The CDR3 extends over 16 amino acids. CDR3 coding DNA: TGTGCCAGCAGCCAAGGCCCGGGGGCGACCACAGATACGCAGTATTTT. Translating it yields CASSQGPGATTDTQYF.

The J gene is TRBJ2-1, the V gene TRBV18; 12 bases map to TRBD2. The CDR3 is 19 residues long. The germline V gene encodes CDR1 KGHSH and CDR2 LQKENI. V trimming: 3 bases; J trimming: 0 bases; junction bases outside the gene matches: 9. The CDR3 loop is CASSPFRTSGKSSYNEQFF. In DNA form, the CDR3 reads TGTGCCAGCTCACCTTTTAGGACTAGCGGGAAGAGCTCCTACAATGAGCAGTTCTTC.

The chain uses TRBV11-2 and TRBJ1-4, with D unresolved. The CDR3 spans 12 residues. Per germline, CDR1 SGHAT and CDR2 FQNNGV. Trimming took 1 base from V and 8 from J, leaving 5 bases between them. The CDR3 spells CASSLATEKLFF. In DNA, the CDR3 is TGTGCCAGCAGCTTAGCGACAGAAAAACTGTTTTTT.